These 25 T cell receptor beta chains were all obtained from the same sample, sequenced in a study of blood T cell repertoires in COVID-19. Profiled with immunoSEQ multiplex PCR; TCRdb holds only in-frame clones, not every one. The table includes roughly 200,000 clones, under 90% detected once. Material: peripheral blood. The receptors originated from an elderly woman with COVID-19, enrolled during active disease.

Of note for this clone: Other DNA sequences in the same sample also yield this CDR3. The CDR3 DNA sequence: TGTGCCAGCAGCTTACAGGGGGGAAGCTACAATGAGCAGTTCTTC. Encoded protein: CASSLQGGSYNEQFF. V usage is TRBV7-9 and J usage is TRBJ2-1, with D maybe TRBD1 (7 bases). The V gene's germline CDR1 is SEHNR and CDR2 FQNEAQ (reference sequence). Deletions cut 2 bases from V and 3 bases from J, with 11 bases between. The CDR3 spans 15 residues. Using reference TRBV7-9 and TRBJ2-1 for the parts outside the CDR3, the full variable domain is DTGVSQNPRHKITKRGQNVTFRCDPISEHNRLYWYRQTLGQGPEFLTYFQNEAQLEKSRLLSDRFSAERPKGSFSTLEIQRTEQGDSAMYLCASSLQGGSYNEQFFGPGTRLTVL.

The chain links TRBV9 to TRBJ2-2; 7 bases line up with TRBD2. V lost 4 bases and J lost 6; bases outside the gene matches: 6. Germline V gene sequence: CDR1 SGDLS, CDR2 YYNGEE. This CDR3 has 14 amino acids. The CDR3 DNA reads TGTGCCAGCAGCCTCACGGCGGGAGCCGGGGAGCTGTTTTTT. Its translation: CASSLTAGAGELFF.

The rearrangement links TRBV28 to TRBJ1-2; D is perhaps TRBD1 (6 bases). Trimming took off 5 bases at V and 1 base at J, with 14 bases between the two ends. The CDR3 loop spans 15 amino acids. Germline CDR1 is MDHEN and CDR2 is SYDVKM. The DNA of the CDR3 is TGTGCCAGCAGTGCCTCAGGGGCGTTTAACTATGGCTACACCTTC. This gives the protein CASSASGAFNYGYTF.

The chain uses TRBV4-1 and TRBJ1-2; possibly TRBD1 for D (5 bases). V shed 0 bases and J shed 3 bases, with 11 bases lying between them. Per germline, CDR1 MGHRA and CDR2 YSYEKL. CDR3 length: 15 residues. This chain's CDR3 is CASSQDPARDYGYTF. In DNA form, the CDR3 reads TGCGCCAGCAGCCAAGATCCCGCCAGGGACTATGGCTACACCTTC.

J is TRBJ1-3 and V is TRBV5-1, with D unresolved. Germline V gene lookup returns CDR1 SGHRS and CDR2 YFSETQ. V shed 3 bases and J shed 0 bases, with 10 bases lying between them. This CDR3 has 15 residues. The DNA of the CDR3 is TGCGCCAGCAGCTCTGGGCAGAGCTCTGGAAACACCATATATTTT. It is translated as CASSSGQSSGNTIYF.

The chain recombines TRBV5-1 with TRBJ2-7; 9 bases align to TRBD1. The CDR3 covers 13 residues. Per germline, CDR1 SGHRS and CDR2 YFSETQ. V lost 5 bases, J lost 11 bases, and 11 bases stayed unmatched. Here the CDR3 DNA reads TGCGCCAGCAGACAGGGACAGGGAGAATTAGAGTACTTC. This translates into CASRQGQGELEYF.

In DNA form, the CDR3 reads TGCGCCAGCAGCTTGCAGGGAGAGACCCAGTACTTC. Its protein is CASSLQGETQYF. The chain joins TRBV5-1 to TRBJ2-5; D is perhaps TRBD1 (5 bases). CDR3 length: 12 residues. CDR1 is SGHRS and CDR2 is YFSETQ in the germline V gene. Trimming stripped 1 base from V and 4 bases from J, with 5 bases between. The full variable domain, its missing parts supplied by reference TRBV5-1 and TRBJ2-5, is KAGVTQTPRYLIKTRGQQVTLSCSPISGHRSVSWYQQTPGQGLQFLFEYFSETQRNKGNFPGRFSGRQFSNSRSEMNVSTLELGDSALYLCASSLQGETQYFGPGTRLLVL.

This clone was seen only a few times. The gene calls are TRBV18 and TRBJ2-5; 8 positions agree with TRBD2. Per the germline V gene, CDR1 is KGHSH and CDR2 is LQKENI. This CDR3 region has 15 residues. V shed 3 bases and J 3 bases; nucleotides not matched to a gene: 6. The CDR3 region has the DNA TGTGCCAGCTCACCGTGGCCCGGGAGGGAAGAGACCCAGTACTTC. Residues: CASSPWPGREETQYF.

The chain is built from TRBV5-4 and TRBJ2-5; TRBD1 aligns across 8 bases. Per the germline V gene, CDR1 is SGHNT and CDR2 is YYREEE (reference sequence). With 4 bases clipped from V and 5 bases from J, the junction kept 4 bases outside the gene matches. The CDR3 totals 13 residues. The CDR3 here is CASSKQGAETQYF. The DNA for the CDR3 is TGTGCCAGCAGCAAGCAGGGGGCTGAGACCCAGTACTTC.

This chain connects TRBV10-3 to TRBJ2-5; perhaps TRBD1 as D (5 bases). The CDR3 is 15 residues long. CDR1 is ENHRY and CDR2 is SYGVKD in the germline V gene. Trimming pared 4 bases from V and 5 bases from J, leaving 17 bases between. The CDR3 sequence: CAISGGRALGETQYF. In nucleotides, the CDR3 is TGTGCCATCAGTGGGGGCAGGGCCCTCGGGGAGACCCAGTACTTC.

The rearrangement links TRBV9 to TRBJ2-5; TRBD2 matches 10 bases. Germline CDR1 and CDR2: SGDLS and YYNGEE. V trimming: 0 bases; J trimming: 7 bases; junction bases outside the gene matches: 6. This CDR3 is built from 15 residues. CDR3 sequence: CASSVVSSGSVTQYF. The CDR3 DNA follows: TGTGCCAGCAGCGTAGTGTCTAGCGGGAGTGTGACCCAGTACTTC.

V and J are TRBV5-1 and TRBJ2-2; maybe TRBD1 (6 bases). Trimming cost V 2 bases and J 1 base, with 9 bases left between them. Germline CDR1 SGHRS, CDR2 YFSETQ. CDR3 length equals 15 residues. CDR3 residues: CASSLPTGNTGELFF. The CDR3 coding sequence is TGCGCCAGCAGCTTACCGACAGGGAACACCGGGGAGCTGTTTTTT.

As for this clone: The sample has other DNA sequences that encode this CDR3 too. The chain has TRBV18 and TRBJ2-5; the D is unclear. V shed 3 bases and J shed 5 bases, with 4 bases lying between them. The CDR3 loop spans 11 amino acids. The germline CDR1 and CDR2 sequences are KGHSH and LQKENI. The CDR3 sequence: CASSPRETQYF. CDR3 DNA: TGTGCCAGCTCACCTCGGGAGACCCAGTACTTC.

The chain joins TRBV18 to TRBJ1-5; TRBD1 matches at 8 bases. This CDR3 is built from 15 residues. Germline V lookup: CDR1 KGHSH, CDR2 LQKENI. V was pared by 3 bases and J by 7 bases, with 8 bases of the junction left unmatched. The CDR3 here is CASSPRDRRLQPQHF. DNA for the CDR3: TGTGCCAGCTCACCTCGGGACAGGAGGCTACAGCCCCAGCATTTT.

The V and J genes are TRBV5-1 and TRBJ1-3; D call uncertain. V was shortened by 4 bases and J by 4 bases, with 12 bases between the two germline ends. This CDR3 region has 14 residues. CDR1 and CDR2 (germline): SGHRS, YFSETQ. The CDR3 nucleotides are TGCGCCAGCAGCCCGGGAGGGTACGGAAACACCATATATTTT. It encodes CASSPGGYGNTIYF. Using reference TRBV5-1 and TRBJ1-3 for the parts outside the CDR3, the full variable domain is KAGVTQTPRYLIKTRGQQVTLSCSPISGHRSVSWYQQTPGQGLQFLFEYFSETQRNKGNFPGRFSGRQFSNSRSEMNVSTLELGDSALYLCASSPGGYGNTIYFGEGSWLTVV.

This rearrangement joins TRBV7-9 to TRBJ2-1, with D possibly TRBD1 on 5 matching bases. CDR3 length equals 15 residues. Trimming pared 0 bases from V and 5 bases from J, leaving 11 bases between. Germline values: CDR1 SEHNR, CDR2 FQNEAQ (reference sequence). CDR3 coding DNA: TGTGCCAGCAGCTTAGCGGGCCCAGGGAACAATGAGCAGTTCTTC. This codes for CASSLAGPGNNEQFF.

The rearrangement uses TRBV10-3 and TRBJ1-1; D is uncertain. The CDR3 spans 14 residues. V lost 7 bases, J lost 0 bases, and 12 bases lay in between. From germline, CDR1 is ENHRY and CDR2 SYGVKD. The CDR3 DNA is TGTGCCATCACAAGGGAGAGAATGAACACTGAAGCTTTCTTT. Translating it yields CAITRERMNTEAFF.

V gene TRBV5-1 combines with J gene TRBJ2-5, with D tentatively TRBD1 (7 bases). Germline V gene sequence: CDR1 SGHRS, CDR2 YFSETQ. This CDR3 contains 16 residues. V was cut by 4 bases and J by 0 bases, with 16 bases left in between. The DNA of the CDR3 is TGCGCCAGCAGCCGACAGGGCGGAGGGGACCAAGAGACCCAGTACTTC. It encodes CASSRQGGGDQETQYF.

The rearrangement links TRBV11-2 to TRBJ2-1; D possibly corresponds to TRBD1 (7 bases). This CDR3 region has 16 residues. CDR1 SGHAT and CDR2 FQNNGV come from the germline V gene. V lost 3 bases and J 7 bases, leaving 19 bases between the germline ends. The CDR3 region is CASSLDWRGQRNEQFF. The CDR3, as DNA: TGTGCCAGCAGCTTGGATTGGAGGGGGCAAAGGAATGAGCAGTTCTTC.

The rearrangement links TRBV28 to TRBJ2-5, with 15 bases lining up with TRBD2. Germline V gives CDR1 MDHEN, CDR2 SYDVKM. The CDR3 is 17 residues long. The ends lost 2 bases at V and 4 bases at J; junction bases unmatched: 5. CDR3 amino acids: CASSLTGTSGRRETQYF. The CDR3 DNA is TGTGCCAGCAGTTTAACGGGGACTAGCGGGAGGAGAGAGACCCAGTACTTC.

This clone was observed once. The V and J genes are TRBV14 and TRBJ1-2; D gene uncertain. Germline assignment: CDR1 SGHDN and CDR2 FVKESK. The CDR3 is 17 amino acids. Trimming pared 3 bases from V and 3 bases from J, leaving 20 bases between. Written as DNA, the CDR3 is TGTGCCAGCAGCCATCTCTCCGCCCCTCTAGGAGACTATGGCTACACCTTC. Encoded protein: CASSHLSAPLGDYGYTF. Drawing the rest from reference TRBV14 and TRBJ1-2, the complete variable domain is EAGVTQFPSHSVIEKGQTVTLRCDPISGHDNLYWYRRVMGKEIKFLLHFVKESKQDESGMPNNRFLAERTGGTYSTLKVQPAELEDSGVYFCASSHLSAPLGDYGYTFGSGTRLTVV.

The V call is TRBV6-1, the J call TRBJ2-1, with a possible D match to TRBD1 (8 bases). Looked up from germline, CDR1 is MNHNS and CDR2 is SASEGT. This CDR3 has 17 residues. Between the trimmed V and J ends, which lost 2 bases and 4 bases, there was a span of 18 bases. CDR3 coding DNA: TGTGCCAGCAGTGAAATGGACAGGGTGGGAGGGTACAATGAGCAGTTCTTC. It encodes CASSEMDRVGGYNEQFF.

This clone is a singleton in its sample. Written as DNA, the CDR3 is TGTGCCAGCTCACCTGGGACAGGGAACACCGGGGAGCTGTTTTTT. Amino acid sequence: CASSPGTGNTGELFF. The chain couples TRBV18 to TRBJ2-2, with 8 nucleotides matching TRBD1. After removal of 3 bases from V and 1 base from J, the junction contained 1 base not matched to a gene. CDR3 size: 15 residues. CDR1 is KGHSH and CDR2 is LQKENI in the germline V gene. Combining the CDR3 with reference TRBV18 and TRBJ2-2 gives the whole variable domain NAGVMQNPRHLVRRRGQEARLRCSPMKGHSHVYWYRQLPEEGLKFMVYLQKENIIDESGMPKERFSAEFPKEGPSILRIQQVVRGDSAAYFCASSPGTGNTGELFFGEGSRLTVL.

This clone has more than one count but fewer than ten. The chain has TRBV9 and TRBJ1-1; 7 bases match TRBD1. Germline CDR1 is SGDLS and CDR2 is YYNGEE. Trimming at V came to 4 bases and at J to 7 bases, leaving 10 bases not matched to a gene. This CDR3 comprises 14 residues. The CDR3 nucleotides are TGTGCCAGCAGCCGGACAGGCCCCACGGGTGAAGCTTTCTTT. This translates into CASSRTGPTGEAFF.

A word on this clone: Other DNA sequences in the same sample also yield this CDR3. This chain links TRBV5-1 with TRBJ2-7; tentative D call: TRBD1 (5 bases). V was pared by 3 bases and J by 2 bases, with 15 bases between. Germline CDR1 is SGHRS and CDR2 is YFSETQ. This CDR3 is built from 15 residues. The CDR3 DNA reads as TGCGCCAGCAGCTCCTATCGCGACAGAACCTACGAGCAGTACTTC. Its protein product is CASSSYRDRTYEQYF.